Listed below are T cell receptor beta chains from one sample, sequenced in a study of control samples from healthy donors and cancer patients. Generated by immunoSEQ multiplex PCR, the TCRdb table keeps only in-frame clones and is missing some. The sample includes 100,000 to 150,000 clones, 80% to 95% of them seen just once. The sequenced material came from blood. The receptors were sampled from a man aged 18 to 30 in good health. Both conserved end residues are part of each CDR3.

j_call,v_call,cdr3_aa
TRBJ2-1,TRBV7-9,CASSLSADSSYNEQFF
TRBJ2-1,TRBV24-1,CATSETGTGMFEQFF
TRBJ2-1,TRBV19,CASSPRGNANNEQFF
TRBJ2-5,TRBV6-1,CASSEDTGPQETQYF
TRBJ1-2,TRBV5-8,CASGTGGGYGYTF
TRBJ1-5,TRBV23-1,CASSQSYEGCRALLSNQPQHF
TRBJ2-7,TRBV4-2,CASSSPVAGGYEQYF
TRBJ1-3,TRBV18,CASSPDSSGNTIYF
TRBJ1-1,TRBV19,CASSTASDTEAFF
TRBJ2-1,TRBV20-1,CSANERDRVSYNEQFF
TRBJ1-1,TRBV5-1,CASSYETGATEAFF
TRBJ2-5,TRBV15,CATSRDIETQYF
TRBJ1-4,TRBV6-5,CASSYGGKLFF
TRBJ1-1,TRBV19,CASSIDARGGAEAFF
TRBJ1-1,TRBV3-1/TRBV3-2,CASSQTGRTEAFF
TRBJ2-5,TRBV5-6,CASSPGTGGKETQYF
TRBJ1-6,TRBV19,CASSIGQENSPLHF
TRBJ1-6,TRBV2,CASRIRDRGDSPLHF
TRBJ1-5,TRBV10-2,CASSEWTDSNQPQHF
TRBJ2-1,TRBV19,CASRPLGTFNEQFF
TRBJ2-3,TRBV19,CASRWTSGSTDTQYF
TRBJ2-6,TRBV5-4,CASTGYDANVLTF
TRBJ2-2,TRBV9,CASSLGPGELFF
TRBJ2-3,TRBV7-9,CASSQYRADTDTQYF
TRBJ1-1,TRBV12-3/TRBV12-4,CASSLSLNTEAFF
TRBJ1-1,TRBV6-6,CASSRQGTEAFF
TRBJ2-7,TRBV10-3,CAISESGTGGVYEQYF
TRBJ1-5,TRBV2,CASSDRGRNQPQHF
TRBJ1-4,TRBV5-1,CASSLVGEKLFF
TRBJ2-3,TRBV12-3/TRBV12-4,CASSLGGLDTQYF
TRBJ1-5,TRBV9,CASSLGQDNQPQHF
TRBJ1-2,TRBV9,CASSVDPGLNYGYTF
TRBJ2-1,TRBV7-2,CASSLAASSYNEQFF
TRBJ1-1,TRBV19,CASSHTGSFMNTEAFF
TRBJ1-4,TRBV10-3,CAISDERATNEKLFF
TRBJ1-1,TRBV7-7,CASSPGGTEAFF
TRBJ2-5,TRBV10-2,CASRAGQGDQETQYF
TRBJ2-3,TRBV15,CATSSPFIPDTQYF
TRBJ2-5,TRBV15,CATSRDFGGEAGETQYF
TRBJ2-5,TRBV5-1,CASSLEGTQETQYF
TRBJ1-1,TRBV7-9,CASSDRTGERNTEAFF
TRBJ2-2,TRBV7-9,CASSLTSRQGSGELFF
TRBJ2-7,TRBV2,CASSPRGLDRSAYEQYF
TRBJ1-3,TRBV11-2,CASSSNLRNTIYF
TRBJ2-3,TRBV29-1,CSVEDRTVRTDTQYF
TRBJ2-1,TRBV10-1,CASSDGAGGPNEQFF
TRBJ1-5,TRBV28,CASSFEVSNQPQHF
TRBJ2-3,TRBV27,CASSSIDRGQYTQYF
TRBJ1-1,TRBV4-3,CASSHDDKNTEAFF
TRBJ2-3,TRBV6-6,CASSYSVGQIRDTQYF
TRBJ1-2,TRBV7-9,CASSRGWEDYGYTF